This TCR beta chain was found in a study of shared T cell receptors in the human thymus. Sequencing was performed with immunoSEQ multiplex PCR; in TCRdb, only in-frame clones are kept and a portion is missing. The table shows roughly 410,000 clones, with 85% to 95% occurring only once. V was clipped by 4 bases and J by 3 bases; unmatched bases: 9. This CDR3 spans 16 amino acids. From germline, CDR1 is LNHDA and CDR2 SQIVND (reference sequence). Sequencing used thymocytes. The chain employs TRBV19 and TRBJ1-1, with 9 bases aligning to TRBD1. The sequence was collected from a human donor. As DNA, the CDR3 is TGTGCCAGTAGTACCCTACAGCGACAGGGGGACACTGAAGCTTTCTTT. Amino acid sequence: CASSTLQRQGDTEAFF.